Included here is one TCR beta chain sequence, with context. This sample was included in a study of blood T cell repertoires in COVID-19. Study summary: The analysed material was cDNA or gDNA that came from T cells, B-cell-depleted T cells, or PBMCs.

V was clipped by 1 base and J by 4 bases; unmatched bases: 6. This CDR3 contains 15 residues. Germline CDR1 is SGHTS and CDR2 is YDEGEE. Methods used by the authors: Nucleated cell number was recorded as an estimate derived from reference gene primer amplification. Only in-frame clones appear in the TCRdb table, and some are missing; sequencing was by immunoSEQ multiplex PCR. The V and J calls and clone size are taken from that table; D and trimming were inferred from the DNA. In the table there are roughly 60,000 clones, around 83% of which are singletons. The sequencing input was peripheral blood. This clonotype originated in a human donor in a cohort sampled during active or convalescent COVID-19. This sequence joins TRBV5-8 and TRBJ2-7; 9 positions match TRBD2. The CDR3 loop is CASSLWLAGTYEQYF. The CDR3 region has the DNA TGTGCCAGCAGCTTGTGGCTAGCGGGGACGTACGAGCAGTACTTC.